The 10 T cell receptor beta chains listed next were all sequenced from one sample in a study of blood T cell repertoires in COVID-19. Method: immunoSEQ multiplex PCR; TCRdb's copy keeps in-frame clones and lacks some. Among about 55,000 clones listed, 90% were seen once. The sequenced material came from peripheral blood. These receptors came from a human donor with active COVID-19. The donor label of this sample is uncertain.

The genes are TRBV7-9 and TRBJ2-1; possible D gene TRBD2, 7 bases. The germline V gene encodes CDR1 SEHNR and CDR2 FQNEAQ (reference sequence). This CDR3 has 15 residues. With 6 bases removed from V and 0 bases from J, the gap between germline ends came to 12 bases. The CDR3 region has the DNA TGTGCCAGCAGGAGGGGGGGCAGCTCCTACAATGAGCAGTTCTTC. Protein sequence: CASRRGGSSYNEQFF. The complete variable domain, with remaining parts taken from reference TRBV7-9 and TRBJ2-1, reads DTGVSQNPRHKITKRGQNVTFRCDPISEHNRLYWYRQTLGQGPEFLTYFQNEAQLEKSRLLSDRFSAERPKGSFSTLEIQRTEQGDSAMYLCASRRGGSSYNEQFFGPGTRLTVL.

CDR3 coding DNA: TGTGCCAGCAGCTTAGTGGCAAACTCCTACAATGAGCAGTTCTTC. Translating gives CASSLVANSYNEQFF. The V call is TRBV7-2, the J call TRBJ2-1; D remains ambiguous. This CDR3 is built from 15 residues. From germline, CDR1 is SGHTA and CDR2 FQGNSA. The V gene lost 1 base and the J gene lost 0 bases, with 7 bases spanning the gap.

The J gene is TRBJ2-7, the V gene TRBV7-2; 7 bases map to TRBD1. V gave up 1 base and J gave up 5 bases; unmatched junction bases: 5. This CDR3 spans 14 amino acids. The germline gives CDR1 SGHTA, CDR2 FQGNSA. The CDR3 loop is CASSLDRGGNEQYF. The CDR3 DNA reads as TGTGCCAGCAGCTTAGACAGGGGTGGGAACGAGCAGTACTTC.

The chain is built from TRBV2 and TRBJ1-1; no firm D call. CDR3 size: 13 residues. Germline V lookup: CDR1 SNHLY, CDR2 FYNNEI. The V and J ends lost 4 bases and 10 bases respectively, with 16 bases between them. The CDR3 here is CASSAYGFPRAFF. The CDR3 region has the DNA TGTGCCAGCAGTGCTTATGGCTTCCCAAGAGCTTTCTTT.

The J gene is TRBJ2-7, the V gene TRBV5-6, with 7 positions matching TRBD2. Trimming at V came to 3 bases and at J to 7 bases, leaving 7 bases not matched to a gene. This CDR3 comprises 13 residues. CDR1 SGHDT and CDR2 YYEEEE come from the germline V gene. CDR3 DNA: TGTGCCAGCAGCTCCCTGGCGGGGGAAGAGCAGTACGTC. Protein: CASSSLAGEEQYV.

This chain uses TRBV5-1 with TRBJ2-7, with TRBD2 identical over 11 bases. This CDR3 comprises 18 residues. V was clipped by 0 bases and J by 0 bases; unmatched bases: 8. Germline-derived CDR1 and CDR2 are SGHRS and YFSETQ. DNA of the CDR3: TGCGCCAGCAGCTTGGGTCTAGCGGGAGGACAAGGCTCCTACGAGCAGTACTTC. This sequence encodes CASSLGLAGGQGSYEQYF.

Worth noting for this clone: The limits of the CDR3 on the DNA are not certain, so only TCRdb's listed CDR3 is given. The chain combines TRBV19 with TRBJ2-3; the D segment call TRBD2 is taken from the table without a DNA check. Germline V gene data show CDR1 as LNHDA and CDR2 as SQIVND (reference sequence). From its first to its last residue, the CDR3 has 13 amino acids. The CDR3 is CASTSGVVGGQYF.

This chain joins TRBV28 and TRBJ1-5; D possibly corresponds to TRBD1 (6 bases). Germline V gene data show CDR1 as MDHEN and CDR2 as SYDVKM. V lost 1 base to trimming and J lost 1 base, with 17 bases between them. This CDR3 has 18 amino acids. The CDR3 nucleotides are TGTGCCAGCAGTTTATCGGGGGGCCTACTTTTAAGCAATCAGCCCCAGCATTTT. Protein product: CASSLSGGLLLSNQPQHF. Using reference TRBV28 and TRBJ1-5 for the parts outside the CDR3, the full variable domain is DVKVTQSSRYLVKRTGEKVFLECVQDMDHENMFWYRQDPGLGLRLIYFSYDVKMKEKGDIPEGYSVSREKKERFSLILESASTNQTSMYLCASSLSGGLLLSNQPQHFGDGTRLSIL.

The V and J genes are TRBV5-6 and TRBJ2-3; D remains unclear. CDR3 size: 17 residues. V was cut by 3 bases and J by 2 bases, with 19 bases left in between. Per germline, CDR1 SGHDT and CDR2 YYEEEE. CDR3 bases: TGTGCCAGCAGCTCCGCCCGCGACTTATTTTTCACAGATACGCAGTATTTT. Its protein is CASSSARDLFFTDTQYF.

The chain links TRBV10-3 to TRBJ1-2; no clear D gene. V gave up 0 bases and J gave up 4 bases, with 12 bases separating them. The germline V gene has CDR1 ENHRY and CDR2 SYGVKD. The CDR3 is 15 residues long. DNA for the CDR3: TGTGCCATCAGTGAGTCTTCAGGTCTTAGCTATGGCTACACCTTC. Translation: CAISESSGLSYGYTF.